These 23 T cell receptor beta chains originate from one sample sequenced in a study of response to subunit inactivated influenza vaccine. TCRdb reprocessed the RT-PCR reads via MiXCR and lists one record per CDR3 protein. The data contain more than 400,000 distinct CDR3 sequences, approximately 7.2% of them singletons. The sequencing here drew on PBMCs from blood, taken around 25 months after vaccination. Receptors were obtained from a man aged 50 to 75 who received an inactivated influenza vaccine.

This rearrangement joins TRBV5-1 to TRBJ2-2; D remains unclear. V lost 3 bases and J 4 bases, leaving 13 bases between the germline ends. CDR1 and CDR2 from the germline V gene are SGHRS and YFSETQ. The CDR3 runs to 15 residues. For the CDR3, the DNA is TGCGCCAGCAGCTGGGCAGATACCTTCACCGGGGAGCTGTTTTTT. Its protein is CASSWADTFTGELFF.

This clonotype turned up a few times. V usage is TRBV24-1 and J usage is TRBJ2-1, with D perhaps TRBD2 (7 bases). The V gene lost 6 bases and the J gene lost 9 bases, with 20 bases spanning the gap. CDR1 is KGHDR, CDR2 SFDVKD, per germline. The CDR3 has 15 residues. DNA for the CDR3: TGTGCCACCAGTTACCAAGGGGGGGGTCTTGCTGAGCAGTTCTTC. Translating gives CATSYQGGGLAEQFF.

In its sample, this clonotype was seen a few times. In DNA form, the CDR3 reads TGTGCCAGCTCAGTTGCAACTAATGAAAAACTGTTTTTT. Translated, it gives CASSVATNEKLFF. The chain combines TRBV18 with TRBJ1-4; no clear D. Germline-derived CDR1 and CDR2 are KGHSH and LQKENI. V was cut by 5 bases and J by 0 bases, with 4 bases left in between. The CDR3 runs 13 residues.

In this sample, this clonotype turned up a few times. The J gene is TRBJ2-2, the V gene TRBV12-3 or TRBV12-4; D gene unclear. The CDR3 is 13 amino acids. Trimming took off 7 bases at V and 1 base at J, with 7 bases between the two ends. The CDR3 DNA reads TGTGCCAGCACATGGTGGAACACCGGGGAGCTGTTTTTT. It translates to CASTWWNTGELFF.

A few counts support this clonotype. The J gene is TRBJ2-4, the V gene TRBV4-1, with 9 bases matching TRBD2. The CDR3 extends over 18 amino acids. Germline assignment: CDR1 MGHRA and CDR2 YSYEKL. V was pared by 1 base and J by 0 bases, with 7 bases of the junction left unmatched. CDR3 region: CASSQGVASGIAKNIQYF. The CDR3 DNA sequence: TGCGCCAGCAGCCAAGGGGTGGCTAGCGGGATAGCCAAAAACATTCAGTACTTC.

In its sample, this clonotype was seen a few times. The rearrangement links TRBV12-3 or TRBV12-4 to TRBJ2-1; D is uncertain. This CDR3 is 14 amino acids long. Trimming took off 5 bases at V and 2 bases at J, with 10 bases between the two ends. CDR3 in DNA: TGTGCCAGCAGTCTCCGGGTGCCCTACAATGAGCAGTTCTTC. Protein: CASSLRVPYNEQFF.

V gene TRBV12-3 or TRBV12-4 combines with J gene TRBJ1-1; 9 bases agree with TRBD1. J was trimmed by 10 bases and V by 5 bases; bases with no gene match: 8. This CDR3 spans 13 amino acids. The CDR3 bases are TGTGCCAGCAGTCCCACAGGGGGCGGAAGAGCTTTCTTT. Its protein product is CASSPTGGGRAFF.

The V and J genes are TRBV20-1 and TRBJ2-7; D perhaps matches TRBD2 (5 bases). This CDR3 spans 12 amino acids. CDR1 is DFQATT and CDR2 is SNEGSKA in the germline V gene (reference sequence). V shed 6 bases and J shed 2 bases, with 11 bases lying between them. As DNA, the CDR3 is TGCAGTGCCAAGAGGGTTGCCTACGAGCAGTACTTC. This gives the protein CSAKRVAYEQYF.

This clonotype was seen at least ten times. The rearrangement joins TRBV3-1 to TRBJ1-1; no reliable D call. Germline CDR1 is LGHDT and CDR2 is YNNKEL (reference sequence). CDR3 length: 14 residues. Trimming removed 3 bases from V and 6 bases from J, with 14 bases in between. The CDR3 reads CASSQTRANAEAFF. CDR3 nucleotides: TGTGCCAGCAGCCAGACTCGGGCCAACGCTGAAGCTTTCTTT.

The CDR3 spells CASSQAGTRPSKFF. In DNA form, the CDR3 reads TGTGCCAGCAGCCAGGCGGGCACTCGCCCCAGCAAGTTCTTC. This chain uses TRBV11-2 with TRBJ2-1; TRBD2 is a possible D gene (5 bases). The germline CDR1 and CDR2 sequences are SGHAT and FQNNGV. The V end lost 5 bases, the J end lost 14 bases, and 22 bases lay between the germline ends. The CDR3 extends over 14 amino acids.

The V gene is TRBV12-3 or TRBV12-4, the J gene TRBJ1-6, with 8 bases fitting TRBD1. V shed 3 bases and J 4 bases; nucleotides not matched to a gene: 2. This CDR3 has 15 amino acids. CDR3 nucleotides: TGTGCCAGCAGTTTCACAGGGGGTTATAATTCACCCCTCCACTTT. Its translation is CASSFTGGYNSPLHF.

The chain couples TRBV20-1 to TRBJ1-3, with 8 positions matching TRBD1. The CDR3 totals 14 residues. V lost 6 bases and J lost 4; bases outside the gene matches: 8. Germline CDR1 and CDR2: DFQATT and SNEGSKA (reference sequence). The CDR3 spells CSAKTGGQGNTIYF. DNA of the CDR3: TGCAGTGCCAAAACAGGGGGTCAGGGAAACACCATATATTTT.

A few counts support this clonotype. The chain combines TRBV7-3 with TRBJ2-2; 8 bases fit TRBD1. This CDR3 contains 16 residues. V trimming: 1 base; J trimming: 8 bases; junction bases outside the gene matches: 9. CDR1 is SGHTA, CDR2 FQGTGA, per germline. CDR3 nucleotides: TGTGCCAGCAGCTTAAGAGCTCACAGGGGGACAGGGGAGCTGTTTTTT. Protein product: CASSLRAHRGTGELFF.

This clonotype was picked up a small number of times. CDR3 DNA: TGTGCCTGGAGTGTACCAGGCCGACATAGCAATCAGCCCCAGCATTTT. Translated: CAWSVPGRHSNQPQHF. V is TRBV30 and J is TRBJ1-5, with D uncertain. The germline V and J ends were trimmed by 0 bases and 0 bases, with 12 bases remaining between them. The CDR3 extends over 16 amino acids. Germline loops: CDR1 GTSNPN, CDR2 SVGIG (reference sequence). Drawing the rest from reference TRBV30 and TRBJ1-5, the complete variable domain is SQTIHQWPATLVQPVGSPLSLECTVEGTSNPNLYWYRQAAGRGLQLLFYSVGIGQISSEVPQNLSASRPQDRQFILSSKKLLLSDSGFYLCAWSVPGRHSNQPQHFGDGTRLSIL.

The rearrangement uses TRBV20-1 and TRBJ2-1, with 12 bases aligning to TRBD2. The CDR3 runs 15 residues. Germline V gene sequence: CDR1 DFQATT, CDR2 SNEGSKA (reference sequence). With 5 bases clipped from V and 4 bases from J, the junction kept 6 bases outside the gene matches. As DNA, the CDR3 is TGCAGTGCTCCTAGCGGGAGGGCCAGATACAATGAGCAGTTCTTC. Protein sequence: CSAPSGRARYNEQFF.

This clonotype was recorded a few times. The chain joins TRBV25-1 to TRBJ1-1, with TRBD1 identical over 9 bases. Germline-derived CDR1 and CDR2 are MGHDK and SYGVNS. After removal of 11 bases from V and 2 bases from J, the junction contained 6 bases not matched to a gene. The CDR3 is 13 residues long. CDR3 amino acids: CASDRGYNTEAFF. CDR3 DNA: TGTGCCTCGGACAGGGGATATAACACTGAAGCTTTCTTT.

This clonotype was seen a handful of times. The chain combines TRBV4-1 with TRBJ2-3; TRBD1 agrees at 9 bases. The V and J ends lost 2 bases and 1 base, in that order; junction bases with no gene match: 16. CDR1 is MGHRA, CDR2 YSYEKL, per germline. CDR3 length equals 20 residues. CDR3 bases: TGCGCCAGCAGCCAACGTCTCACGGGACAGGGAAAAAAACGCACAGATACGCAGTATTTT. It encodes CASSQRLTGQGKKRTDTQYF.

This sequence joins TRBV7-2 and TRBJ2-7, with D tentatively TRBD2 (5 bases). The CDR3 is 16 amino acids. The germline CDR1 and CDR2 sequences are SGHTA and FQGNSA. V was cut by 5 bases and J by 1 base, with 18 bases left in between. Here the CDR3 DNA reads TGTGCCAGCAGCCGCGGGTTTGAGATGGGGTCCTACGAGCAGTACTTC. This translates into CASSRGFEMGSYEQYF. The entire variable domain, with the rest obtained from reference TRBV7-2 and TRBJ2-7, is as follows: GAGVSQSPSNKVTEKGKDVELRCDPISGHTALYWYRQSLGQGLEFLIYFQGNSAPDKSGLPSDRFSAERTGGSVSTLTIQRTQQEDSAVYLCASSRGFEMGSYEQYFGPGTRLTVT.

Only one count was recorded for this clonotype. The V and J genes are TRBV19 and TRBJ2-1; 8 bases map to TRBD2. The germline V gene has CDR1 LNHDA and CDR2 SQIVND (reference sequence). Unmatched junction bases numbered 5, after V lost 0 bases and J lost 7 bases. The CDR3 is made up of 15 amino acids. CDR3 amino acids: CASSIDGGAGNEQFF. CDR3 DNA sequence: TGTGCCAGTAGTATAGACGGGGGGGCCGGTAATGAGCAGTTCTTC.

A few counts support this clonotype. The chain links TRBV20-1 to TRBJ2-1; 8 bases align to TRBD2. With 6 bases clipped from V and 8 bases from J, the junction kept 9 bases outside the gene matches. Germline values: CDR1 DFQATT, CDR2 SNEGSKA (reference sequence). The CDR3 runs 13 residues. The CDR3 loop is CSATTSAGDEQFF. The DNA of the CDR3 is TGCAGTGCGACGACTAGCGCGGGTGATGAGCAGTTCTTC.

The chain links TRBV10-3 to TRBJ2-2; weak D call: TRBD2 (6 bases). CDR1 and CDR2 (germline): ENHRY, SYGVKD. There are 12 residues in the CDR3. The ends were cut back, 6 bases at V and 6 bases at J, with 8 bases in the middle. CDR3 coding DNA: TGTGCCATCAGATCTAGCGCCGGGGAGCTGTTTTTT. It specifies CAIRSSAGELFF.

The rearrangement joins TRBV25-1 to TRBJ1-2, with no clear D. This CDR3 comprises 15 residues. Looked up from germline, CDR1 is MGHDK and CDR2 is SYGVNS. The V gene lost 3 bases and the J gene lost 1 base, with 12 bases spanning the gap. The CDR3 nucleotides are TGTGCCAGCAGTGAGTCCGTGGCGTTTAACTATGGCTACACCTTC. It yields the protein CASSESVAFNYGYTF.

This clonotype has just a few counts. The CDR3: CASSKGGGNRLTDTQYF. For the CDR3, the DNA is TGTGCCAGCAGTAAAGGGGGGGGCAATCGACTCACAGATACGCAGTATTTT. The chain is built from TRBV7-9 and TRBJ2-3; a weak D match, TRBD2 (7 bases). V lost 6 bases, J lost 2 bases, and 21 bases lay in between. There are 17 residues in the CDR3. Per germline, CDR1 SEHNR and CDR2 FQNEAQ (reference sequence).